The TCR beta chain under discussion was sequenced for a study of blood T cell repertoires in COVID-19. Germline loops: CDR1 SNHLY, CDR2 FYNNEI. The CDR3 is 14 amino acids. The V and J ends lost 6 bases and 0 bases respectively, with 9 bases between them. Seattle enrolled patients during active infection and tracked them longitudinally. Per the original data handling: Nucleated cell counts were estimated from reference gene primer amplification. Here immunoSEQ multiplex PCR was the method, and the copy in TCRdb shows in-frame clones only, minus some. The DNA gave D and trimming, while V, J and clone size come from that table. The profile shows approximately 33,000 clones, roughly 88% of them singletons.

Material: peripheral blood. This TCR was recovered from a man aged 60 to 75 with COVID-19, enrolled during active disease. This chain connects TRBV2 to TRBJ1-3, with D unresolved. The CDR3 region has the DNA TGTGCCAGCAGCCAGGATCACTCTGGAAACACCATATATTTT. It encodes CASSQDHSGNTIYF.